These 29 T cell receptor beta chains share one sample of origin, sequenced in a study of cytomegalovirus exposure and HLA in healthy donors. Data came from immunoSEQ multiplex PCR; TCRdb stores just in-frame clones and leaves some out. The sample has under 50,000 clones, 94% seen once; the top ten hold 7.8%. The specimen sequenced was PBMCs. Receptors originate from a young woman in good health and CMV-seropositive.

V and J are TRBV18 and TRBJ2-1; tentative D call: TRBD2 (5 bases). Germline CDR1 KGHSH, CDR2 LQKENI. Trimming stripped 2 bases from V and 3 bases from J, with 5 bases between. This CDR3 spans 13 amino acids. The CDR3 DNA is TGTGCCAGCTCACCAACTAGCTACAATGAGCAGTTCTTC. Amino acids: CASSPTSYNEQFF.

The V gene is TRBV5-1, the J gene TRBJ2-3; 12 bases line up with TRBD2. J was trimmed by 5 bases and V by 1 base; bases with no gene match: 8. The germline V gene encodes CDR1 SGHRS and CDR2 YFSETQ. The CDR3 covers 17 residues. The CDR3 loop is CASSLFLAGGRGDTQYF. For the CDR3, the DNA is TGCGCCAGCAGCTTGTTTCTAGCGGGAGGGCGGGGAGATACGCAGTATTTT.

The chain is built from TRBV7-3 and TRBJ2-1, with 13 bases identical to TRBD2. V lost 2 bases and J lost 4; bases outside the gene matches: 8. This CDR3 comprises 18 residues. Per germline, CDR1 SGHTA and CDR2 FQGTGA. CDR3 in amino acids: CASSLGRTSGSSYNEQFF. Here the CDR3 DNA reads TGTGCCAGCAGCTTAGGCCGGACTAGCGGGAGTAGTTACAATGAGCAGTTCTTC.

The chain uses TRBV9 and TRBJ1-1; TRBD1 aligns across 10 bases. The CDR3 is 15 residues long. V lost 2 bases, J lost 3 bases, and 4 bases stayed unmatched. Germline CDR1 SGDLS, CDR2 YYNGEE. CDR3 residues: CASSVSDRGHTEAFF. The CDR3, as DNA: TGTGCCAGCAGCGTGTCTGACAGGGGGCACACTGAAGCTTTCTTT. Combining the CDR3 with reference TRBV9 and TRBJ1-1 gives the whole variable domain DSGVTQTPKHLITATGQRVTLRCSPRSGDLSVYWYQQSLDQGLQFLIQYYNGEERAKGNILERFSAQQFPDLHSELNLSSLELGDSALYFCASSVSDRGHTEAFFGQGTRLTVV.

The CDR3 here is CASSRQGPKGYYEQYF. The CDR3 DNA reads TGTGCCAGTTCGAGACAGGGGCCAAAGGGGTACTACGAGCAGTACTTC. This chain joins TRBV27 and TRBJ2-7; 8 nucleotides align to TRBD1. CDR1 is MNHEY and CDR2 is SMNVEV in the germline V gene (reference sequence). V dropped 9 bases and J dropped 3; count of bases not matched to a gene: 16. This CDR3 comprises 16 residues.

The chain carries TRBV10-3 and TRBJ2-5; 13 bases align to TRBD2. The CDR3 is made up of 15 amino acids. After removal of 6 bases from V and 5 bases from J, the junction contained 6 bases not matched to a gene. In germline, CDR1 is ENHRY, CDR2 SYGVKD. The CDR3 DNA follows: TGTGCCATCAGCGTGGGACTAGCGGGATTTGAGACCCAGTACTTC. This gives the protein CAISVGLAGFETQYF.

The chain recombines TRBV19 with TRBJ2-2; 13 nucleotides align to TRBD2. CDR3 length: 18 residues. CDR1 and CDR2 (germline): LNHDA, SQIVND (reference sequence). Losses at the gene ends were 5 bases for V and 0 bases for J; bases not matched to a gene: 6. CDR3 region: CASSLGLAGDPNTGELFF. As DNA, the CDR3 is TGTGCCAGTAGTCTCGGACTAGCGGGAGACCCGAACACCGGGGAGCTGTTTTTT.

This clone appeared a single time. The CDR3 loop is CACMRPRAYEQYF. As DNA, the CDR3 is TGTGCCTGCATGAGGCCCCGGGCCTACGAGCAGTACTTC. V gene TRBV30 combines with J gene TRBJ2-7; D not certain. This CDR3 is built from 13 residues. V lost 6 bases and J lost 2, with 14 bases in between. Germline CDR1 is GTSNPN and CDR2 is SVGIG (reference sequence).

CDR3 amino acids: CAIGTGVSTDTQYF. The CDR3 DNA is TGTGCCATCGGCACAGGGGTTAGCACAGATACGCAGTATTTT. The V and J genes are TRBV10-3 and TRBJ2-3; TRBD1 matches 7 bases. J lost 0 bases, V lost 8 bases, and 5 bases had no gene match. The CDR3 sequence is 14 residues long. In germline, CDR1 is ENHRY, CDR2 SYGVKD.

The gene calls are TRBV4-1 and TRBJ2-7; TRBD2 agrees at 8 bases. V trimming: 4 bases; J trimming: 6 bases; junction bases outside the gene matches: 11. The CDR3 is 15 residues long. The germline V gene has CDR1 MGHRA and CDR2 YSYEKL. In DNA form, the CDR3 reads TGCGCCAGCAGCCGTCTGAGCGGGAGTCCCCGCGAGCAGTACTTC. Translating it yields CASSRLSGSPREQYF.

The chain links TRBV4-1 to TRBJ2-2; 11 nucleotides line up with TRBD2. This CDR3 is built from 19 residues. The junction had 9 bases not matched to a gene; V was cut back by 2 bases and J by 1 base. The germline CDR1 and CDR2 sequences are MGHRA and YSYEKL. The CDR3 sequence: CASSQSGTSGTRNTGELFF. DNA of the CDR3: TGCGCCAGCAGCCAATCCGGGACTAGCGGAACTAGGAACACCGGGGAGCTGTTTTTT.

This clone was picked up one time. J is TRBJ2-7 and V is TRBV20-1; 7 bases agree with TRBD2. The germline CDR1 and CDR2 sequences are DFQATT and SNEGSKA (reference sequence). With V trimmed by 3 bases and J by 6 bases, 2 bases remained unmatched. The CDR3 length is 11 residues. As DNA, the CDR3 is TGCAGTGCTAGCGGCGGGGGCGAGCAGTACTTC. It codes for CSASGGGEQYF.

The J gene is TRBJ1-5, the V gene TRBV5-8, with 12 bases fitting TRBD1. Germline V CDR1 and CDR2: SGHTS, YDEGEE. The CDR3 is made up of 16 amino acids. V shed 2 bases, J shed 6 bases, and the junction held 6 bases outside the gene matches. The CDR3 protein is CASSFWGTGGSQPQHF. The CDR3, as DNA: TGTGCCAGCAGCTTTTGGGGGACAGGGGGCAGTCAGCCCCAGCATTTT.

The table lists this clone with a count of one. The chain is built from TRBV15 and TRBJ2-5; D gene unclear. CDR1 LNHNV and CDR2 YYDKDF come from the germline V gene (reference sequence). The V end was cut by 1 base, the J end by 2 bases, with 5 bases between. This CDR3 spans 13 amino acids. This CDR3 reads CATSRVRQETQYF. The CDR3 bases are TGTGCCACCAGCAGAGTCAGACAAGAGACCCAGTACTTC. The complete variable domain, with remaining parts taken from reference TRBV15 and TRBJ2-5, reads DAMVIQNPRYQVTQFGKPVTLSCSQTLNHNVMYWYQQKSSQAPKLLFHYYDKDFNNEADTPDNFQSRRPNTSFCFLDIRSPGLGDTAMYLCATSRVRQETQYFGPGTRLLVL.

The CDR3 sequence: CASSEWGEAFSEQYF. The CDR3 coding sequence is TGTGCCAGCAGTGAATGGGGGGAGGCCTTCTCGGAGCAGTACTTC. The rearrangement links TRBV2 to TRBJ2-7; TRBD2 is a possible D gene (6 bases). Per the germline V gene, CDR1 is SNHLY and CDR2 is FYNNEI. With 2 bases removed from V and 7 bases from J, the gap between germline ends came to 18 bases. This CDR3 has 15 amino acids.

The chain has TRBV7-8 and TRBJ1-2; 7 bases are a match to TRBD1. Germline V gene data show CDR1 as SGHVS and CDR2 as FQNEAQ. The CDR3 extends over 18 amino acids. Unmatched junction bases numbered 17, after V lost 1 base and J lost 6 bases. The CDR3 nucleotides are TGTGCCAGCAGCTTAGTAATTAGGAGACAGGGACTAGGCGATGGCTACACCTTC. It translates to CASSLVIRRQGLGDGYTF.

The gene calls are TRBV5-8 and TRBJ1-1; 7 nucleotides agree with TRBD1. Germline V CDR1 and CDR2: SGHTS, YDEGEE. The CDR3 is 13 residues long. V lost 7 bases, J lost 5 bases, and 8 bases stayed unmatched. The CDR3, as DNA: TGTGCCAGCCGGGACAGAACTTTAACTGAAGCTTTCTTT. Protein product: CASRDRTLTEAFF.

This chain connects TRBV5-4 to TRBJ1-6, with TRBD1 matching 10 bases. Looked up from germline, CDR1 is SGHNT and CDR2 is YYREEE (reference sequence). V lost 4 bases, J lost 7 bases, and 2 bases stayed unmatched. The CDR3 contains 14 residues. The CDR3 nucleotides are TGTGCCAGCAGCGGGACAGGGGCCAATTCACCCCTCCACTTT. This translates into CASSGTGANSPLHF. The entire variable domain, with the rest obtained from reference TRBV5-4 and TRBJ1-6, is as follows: ETGVTQSPTHLIKTRGQQVTLRCSSQSGHNTVSWYQQALGQGPQFIFQYYREEENGRGNFPPRFSGLQFPNYSSELNVNALELDDSALYLCASSGTGANSPLHFGNGTRLTVT.

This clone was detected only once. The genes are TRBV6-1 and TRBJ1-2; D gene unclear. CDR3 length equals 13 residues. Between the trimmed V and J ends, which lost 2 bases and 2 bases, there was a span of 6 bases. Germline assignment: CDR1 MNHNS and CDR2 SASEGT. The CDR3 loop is CASSETLNYGYTF. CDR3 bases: TGTGCCAGCAGTGAAACTCTAAACTATGGCTACACCTTC.

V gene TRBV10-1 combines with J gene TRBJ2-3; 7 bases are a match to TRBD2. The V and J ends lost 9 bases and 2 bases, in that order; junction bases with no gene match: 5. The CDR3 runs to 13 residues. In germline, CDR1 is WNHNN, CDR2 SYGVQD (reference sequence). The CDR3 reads CASCGGLTDTQYF. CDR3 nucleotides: TGCGCCAGTTGCGGGGGACTCACAGATACGCAGTATTTT.

The CDR3: CASSRPGQGNYGYTF. CDR3 nucleotides: TGTGCCAGCAGCCGTCCGGGACAGGGGAACTATGGCTACACCTTC. The rearrangement joins TRBV6-5 to TRBJ1-2, with 10 positions matching TRBD1. The length of the CDR3 is 15 residues. Germline CDR1 reads MNHEY; CDR2 reads SVGAGI. V lost 6 bases to trimming and J lost 2 bases; unmatched junction nucleotides: 6.

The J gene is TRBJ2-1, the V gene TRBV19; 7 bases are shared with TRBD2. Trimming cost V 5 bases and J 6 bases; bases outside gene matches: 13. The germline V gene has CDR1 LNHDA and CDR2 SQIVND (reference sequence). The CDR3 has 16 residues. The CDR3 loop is CASSPRAGRPPNEQFF. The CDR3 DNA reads TGTGCCAGTAGTCCCCGAGCGGGAAGGCCCCCCAATGAGCAGTTCTTC.

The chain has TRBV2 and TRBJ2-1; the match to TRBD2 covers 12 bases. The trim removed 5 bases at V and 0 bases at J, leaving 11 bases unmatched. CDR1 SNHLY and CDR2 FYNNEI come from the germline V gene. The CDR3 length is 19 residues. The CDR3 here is CASSPGLAGLRSSYNEQFF. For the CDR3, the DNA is TGTGCCAGCAGTCCCGGACTAGCGGGGCTTCGGAGCTCCTACAATGAGCAGTTCTTC.

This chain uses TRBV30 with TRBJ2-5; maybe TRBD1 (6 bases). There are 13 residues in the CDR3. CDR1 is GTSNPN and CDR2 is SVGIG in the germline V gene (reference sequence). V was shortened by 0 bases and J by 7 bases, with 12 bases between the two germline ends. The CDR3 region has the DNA TGTGCCTGGAGTGTTGGGACATGGCGGACCCAGTACTTC. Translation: CAWSVGTWRTQYF.

The CDR3 nucleotides read TGTGCCAGCAGCCAAGATCAGGGGGCGGAATATGGCTACACCTTC. Protein product: CASSQDQGAEYGYTF. V gene TRBV14 combines with J gene TRBJ1-2, with 8 positions matching TRBD1. Germline V gene data show CDR1 as SGHDN and CDR2 as FVKESK. The CDR3 loop spans 15 amino acids. The junction had 5 bases not matched to a gene; V was cut back by 0 bases and J by 5 bases.

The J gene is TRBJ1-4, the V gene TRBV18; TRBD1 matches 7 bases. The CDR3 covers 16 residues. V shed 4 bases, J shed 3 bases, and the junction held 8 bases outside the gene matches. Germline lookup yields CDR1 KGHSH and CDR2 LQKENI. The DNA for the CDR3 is TGTGCCAGCTCACGACAGGGTTGGACGTCTAATGAAAAACTGTTTTTT. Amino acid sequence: CASSRQGWTSNEKLFF.

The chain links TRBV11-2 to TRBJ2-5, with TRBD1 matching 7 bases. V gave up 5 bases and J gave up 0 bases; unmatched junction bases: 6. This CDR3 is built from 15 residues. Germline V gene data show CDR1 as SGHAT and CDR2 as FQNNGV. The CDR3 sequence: CASSQGDSNQETQYF. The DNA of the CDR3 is TGTGCCAGCAGCCAAGGGGACAGTAACCAAGAGACCCAGTACTTC.

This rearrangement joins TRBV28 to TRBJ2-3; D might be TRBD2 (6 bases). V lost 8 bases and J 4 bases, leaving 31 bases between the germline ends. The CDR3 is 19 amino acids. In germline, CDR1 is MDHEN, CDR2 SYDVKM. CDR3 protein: CASFPRPPGGMRRADTQYF. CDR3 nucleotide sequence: TGTGCCAGCTTCCCCCGACCTCCCGGCGGGATGAGAAGGGCAGATACGCAGTATTTT.

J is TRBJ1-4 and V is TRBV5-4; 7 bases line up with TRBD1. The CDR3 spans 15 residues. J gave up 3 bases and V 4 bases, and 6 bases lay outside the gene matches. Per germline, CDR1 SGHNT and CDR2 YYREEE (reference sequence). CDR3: CASSRGDSSNEKLFF. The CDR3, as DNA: TGTGCCAGCAGCCGAGGGGACAGTTCTAATGAAAAACTGTTTTTT. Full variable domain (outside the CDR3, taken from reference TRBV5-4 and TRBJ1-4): ETGVTQSPTHLIKTRGQQVTLRCSSQSGHNTVSWYQQALGQGPQFIFQYYREEENGRGNFPPRFSGLQFPNYSSELNVNALELDDSALYLCASSRGDSSNEKLFFGSGTQLSVL.